A single TCR beta chain is shown here with its context. This sample was included in a study of blood T cell repertoires in COVID-19. Overall study: Acute-phase and convalescent COVID-19 samples originated in the United States, Italy and Spain. The analysed material was cDNA or gDNA that came from T cells, B-cell-depleted T cells, or PBMCs.

Germline V gives CDR1 SGHRS, CDR2 YFSETQ. The V and J ends lost 4 bases and 2 bases respectively, with 12 bases between them. The CDR3 contains 15 residues. Per the study methods: Estimated nucleated cell counts came from reference gene primer amplification. Profiling relied on immunoSEQ multiplex PCR, and the TCRdb table lists in-frame clones only, not all of them. V, J and clone size reflect that table, while D and trimming were determined from the DNA. This sample carries over 90,000 clones, about 92% of them seen once, and the ten largest clones take 17%. The chain uses TRBV5-1 and TRBJ2-2, with D perhaps matching TRBD1 (5 bases). This receptor was identified in a woman older than 75 in a cohort sampled during active COVID-19. The sample consisted of peripheral blood. The CDR3 nucleotides read TGCGCCAGCAGCGGCAGGGCAGGAAACACCGGGGAGCTGTTTTTT. It encodes CASSGRAGNTGELFF.